Listed below are T cell receptor beta chains from one sample, sequenced in a study of T cells after yellow fever vaccination. From the 5' RACE reads, TCRdb called clonotypes with MiXCR, one entry per CDR3 protein. Among just under 600,000 distinct CDR3 sequences listed, approximately 12% were seen once. Specimen: PBMCs, collected on the day of the yellow fever booster vaccination. The receptors stem from a man aged 30 to 45 who received the YFV17D yellow fever vaccine. The CDR3 runs from the conserved cysteine through the conserved F or W. D genes are given only for firm matches. A clone size is listed for some rows: how often the clone was seen (once, few, many), or a class if it is expanded.

d_call	v_call	clone_size	j_call	cdr3_nt	cdr3_aa
TRBD2	TRBV9	-	TRBJ2-2	TGTGCCAGCAGCCCCCGGACTAGCACCAACACCGGGGAGCTGTTTTTT	CASSPRTSTNTGELFF
TRBD2	TRBV12-3/TRBV12-4	-	TRBJ2-3	TGTGCCAGCAGTTCCGTAGCGGGAGGGTCGGCAGATACGCAGTATTTT	CASSSVAGGSADTQYF
TRBD1	TRBV11-2	-	TRBJ1-4	TGTGCCAGCAGCTTAGAGAGGGTGACAGGGACGGCTAATGAAAAACTGTTTTTT	CASSLERVTGTANEKLFF
TRBD2	TRBV19	-	TRBJ2-1	TGTGCCAGTAGTTCTCGACGGACTAGCGGTGCCTACAATGAGCAGTTCTTC	CASSSRRTSGAYNEQFF
-	TRBV6-1	-	TRBJ1-2	TGTGCCAGCAGCCCAGCTACAGGGCGCAGCCGATATGGCTACACCTTC	CASSPATGRSRYGYTF
TRBD2	TRBV11-2	-	TRBJ2-5	TGTGCCAGCAGCCAACCTCCCGGGACTAGCGGGCTATACCAAGAGACCCAGTACTTC	CASSQPPGTSGLYQETQYF
-	TRBV7-3	-	TRBJ1-1	TGTGCCAGCAGATTCCCCAGGGTCAACACTGAAGCTTTCTTT	CASRFPRVNTEAFF
-	TRBV7-2	-	TRBJ2-1	TGTGCCAGCGGGCCTGGGCATGCCTCCAATGAGCAGTTCTTC	CASGPGHASNEQFF
TRBD1	TRBV10-3	few	TRBJ1-3	TGTGCCATCAGTGATGGTAGGGGACAGGGGTCCTCTGGAAACACCATATATTTT	CAISDGRGQGSSGNTIYF
-	TRBV5-4	few	TRBJ2-5	TGTGCCAGCAGCTCTCCAGGGGGAGGTGAAAAGACCCAGTACTTC	CASSSPGGGEKTQYF
TRBD2	TRBV5-5	many	TRBJ2-1	TGTGCCAGCAGCCAGGGGACTAGCAAGGATAGTGAGCAGTTCTTC	CASSQGTSKDSEQFF
-	TRBV9	-	TRBJ2-1	TGTGCCAGCAGCGACTCCCCCGGGGTCAATGAGCAGTTCTTC	CASSDSPGVNEQFF
TRBD2	TRBV20-1	few	TRBJ2-1	TGCAGTGCTAGGCACGGTCGGGGGGATGAGCAGTTCTTC	CSARHGRGDEQFF
TRBD2	TRBV12-5	few	TRBJ2-1	TGTGCTAGTGGTTTCGGACTAGCGGGTGACGACTCCTACAATGAGCAGTTCTTC	CASGFGLAGDDSYNEQFF
-	TRBV14	few	TRBJ2-7	TGTGCCAGCAGCCAAGAATCGCCGGGACCAACCTATTACGAGCAGTACTTC	CASSQESPGPTYYEQYF
-	TRBV6-1	-	TRBJ2-3	TGTGCCAGCAGTCCAGGGAGAATACTCACAGATACGCAGTATTTT	CASSPGRILTDTQYF
-	TRBV20-1	-	TRBJ2-3	TGCAGTGCTAGAGATCTCCGGCAGGGCCACACAGATACGCAGTATTTT	CSARDLRQGHTDTQYF
-	TRBV6-2/TRBV6-3	few	TRBJ1-5	TGTGCCAGCACTCCGGGATGGTCGCGGGCGAGGCAGGATCAGCCCCAGCATTTT	CASTPGWSRARQDQPQHF
-	TRBV2	-	TRBJ2-1	TGTGCCAGCAGTGGGGGGCGAGGCACCTACAATGAGCAGTTCTTC	CASSGGRGTYNEQFF
-	TRBV6-1	-	TRBJ1-5	TGTGCCAGCAGTGGGGACGGTTGGAATCAGCCCCAGCATTTT	CASSGDGWNQPQHF
-	TRBV30	-	TRBJ1-5	TGTGCCTGGAGTGCACTGGGGATAGGCAATCAGCCCCAGCATTTT	CAWSALGIGNQPQHF
-	TRBV11-3	-	TRBJ2-7	TGTGCCAGCAGCTCCTCCGGGGACTACGAGCAGTACTTC	CASSSSGDYEQYF
-	TRBV5-1	many	TRBJ2-1	TGCGCCAGCAGCTTATCCCCCTCGGGCCTCGCTGGGAATGAGCAGTTCTTC	CASSLSPSGLAGNEQFF
TRBD2	TRBV5-6	few	TRBJ2-1	TGTGCCAGCAGGCGGGGAGGGGCCTACAATGAGCAGTTCTTC	CASRRGGAYNEQFF
-	TRBV12-3/TRBV12-4	-	TRBJ1-1	TGTGCCAGCAGTTTAGAAAGGGGGTACACTGAAGCTTTCTTT	CASSLERGYTEAFF
TRBD2	TRBV5-6	-	TRBJ2-7	TGTGCCAGCAGCTCGACTAGCGTTGCCTACGAGCAGTACTTC	CASSSTSVAYEQYF
-	TRBV10-3	-	TRBJ1-3	TGTGCCATCAGGGAGGCTATCTCTGGAAACACCATATATTTT	CAIREAISGNTIYF
-	TRBV9	few	TRBJ2-3	TGTGCCAGCAGCACCTACCAGGATACGCAGTATTTT	CASSTYQDTQYF
-	TRBV7-2	-	TRBJ1-3	TGTGCCAGCAGCCGCGAGGGAATCTCTGGAAACACCATATATTTT	CASSREGISGNTIYF
-	TRBV11-1	few	TRBJ2-7	TGTGCCAGCAGACCTGACAGGTATCCTCTCTACGAGCAGTACTTC	CASRPDRYPLYEQYF
TRBD2	TRBV7-9	-	TRBJ2-3	TGTGCCAGCAGCTCCTTCGGGGGGGGGACAGATACGCAGTATTTT	CASSSFGGGTDTQYF
-	TRBV7-9	-	TRBJ1-5	TGTGCCAGCAGCTTATCACGGTTCGACCTCAATCAGCCCCAGCATTTT	CASSLSRFDLNQPQHF
-	TRBV6-2/TRBV6-3	few	TRBJ1-5	TGTGCCAGCAGTGGGGGGCAGGGTGGCCAGCCCCAGCATTTT	CASSGGQGGQPQHF
-	TRBV11-1	few	TRBJ1-1	TGTGCCAGCAGCCCAGGCCGGGACGCCAAAATTGTGAACACTGAAGCTTTCTTT	CASSPGRDAKIVNTEAFF
-	TRBV12-3/TRBV12-4	few	TRBJ1-3	TGTGCCAGCAGTCTCGGGGCCGCGACTGGAAACACCATATATTTT	CASSLGAATGNTIYF
-	TRBV19	-	TRBJ2-7	TGTGCCAGTAGTATTTGGACAAGAGGCGAGCAGTACTTC	CASSIWTRGEQYF
TRBD2	TRBV5-1	-	TRBJ2-7	TGCGCCAGCAGCTTACAGCGGGAGTACGGCGAGCAGTACTTC	CASSLQREYGEQYF
TRBD2	TRBV7-8	few	TRBJ2-7	TGTGCCAGCAGCGCGACTAGCGTGGGCTACGAGCAGTACTTC	CASSATSVGYEQYF
-	TRBV7-2	many	TRBJ1-4	TGTGCCAGCAGCATAACCGGGGGGTTCGGTGAAAAACTGTTTTTT	CASSITGGFGEKLFF
TRBD1	TRBV6-1	few	TRBJ1-5	TGTGCCAGCAGTCAGAGGGACAGGCATCAGCCCCAGCATTTT	CASSQRDRHQPQHF
TRBD1	TRBV5-1	-	TRBJ2-7	TGCGCCAGCAGCGCCGAACCCTTGGACAGGCTGGTGGAGCAGTACTTC	CASSAEPLDRLVEQYF
-	TRBV29-1	few	TRBJ2-2	TGCAGCGCACGAAGTGGGGGCCTTGCGAACACCGGGGAGCTGTTTTTT	CSARSGGLANTGELFF
-	TRBV6-1	few	TRBJ1-2	TGTGCCAGCAAAAGGGGGGGCTTGGGCTATGGCTACACCTTC	CASKRGGLGYGYTF
TRBD1	TRBV29-1	few	TRBJ1-1	TGCAGCACTGGGGGACAGGGTGAAGCTTTCTTT	CSTGGQGEAFF
-	TRBV12-3/TRBV12-4	-	TRBJ2-7	TGTGCCAGCAGTCAAGGATCGTTTCAGGAGCAGTACTTC	CASSQGSFQEQYF